Following are 5 T cell receptor beta chains from one sample sequenced in a study of blood T cell repertoires in COVID-19. The repertoire was sequenced with immunoSEQ multiplex PCR; TCRdb's copy has only in-frame clones and lacks some. The sample lists roughly 250,000 clones, around four fifths occurring once. The sequencing input was peripheral blood. The receptors derive from a woman aged 60-70 years with active or convalescent COVID-19.

The V call is TRBV4-1, the J call TRBJ2-5; D is possibly TRBD2 (7 bases). Germline lookup yields CDR1 MGHRA and CDR2 YSYEKL. V was shortened by 1 base and J by 4 bases, with 10 bases between the two germline ends. The length of the CDR3 is 14 residues. The CDR3 here is CASSQVGGRETQYF. The CDR3 DNA reads TGCGCCAGCAGCCAAGTCGGGGGGCGAGAGACCCAGTACTTC.

The rearrangement joins TRBV24-1 to TRBJ2-1; 11 bases line up with TRBD2. J lost 5 bases, V lost 4 bases, and 6 bases had no gene match. The CDR3 sequence is 16 residues long. Germline CDR1 and CDR2: KGHDR and SFDVKD. The CDR3 DNA reads TGTGCCACCAGTGACCCGACTAGCGGGACCGACAATGAGCAGTTCTTC. This encodes CATSDPTSGTDNEQFF.

The J gene is TRBJ2-2, the V gene TRBV2; a possible D gene is TRBD2 (5 bases). The CDR3 consists of 15 residues. Germline V gives CDR1 SNHLY, CDR2 FYNNEI. V dropped 6 bases and J dropped 0 bases, with 11 bases sitting between them. The CDR3 loop is CASRREVANTGELFF. Here the CDR3 DNA reads TGTGCCAGCAGGAGGGAAGTCGCGAACACCGGGGAGCTGTTTTTT.

J is TRBJ2-3 and V is TRBV29-1, with 8 bases fitting TRBD1. Losses at the gene ends were 6 bases for V and 5 bases for J; bases not matched to a gene: 7. Germline loops: CDR1 SQVTM, CDR2 ANQGSEA. This CDR3 is 13 amino acids long. The CDR3 region is CSVINTGGDTQYF. The CDR3 DNA reads as TGCAGCGTAATAAATACAGGGGGAGATACGCAGTATTTT.

The chain carries TRBV5-4 and TRBJ1-2, with D possibly matching TRBD1 (6 bases). Trimming took off 4 bases at V and 2 bases at J, with 9 bases between the two ends. The CDR3 is 13 residues long. Per germline, CDR1 SGHNT and CDR2 YYREEE (reference sequence). As DNA, the CDR3 is TGTGCCAGCAGCCCGGACAGCAACTATGGCTACACCTTC. It specifies CASSPDSNYGYTF.